One and the same sample provided the 17 T cell receptor beta chains below, sequenced in a study of T-cell memory formation after mild COVID-19. In TCRdb, the 5' RACE reads were re-called with MiXCR into one record per CDR3 protein. This table holds roughly 170,000 distinct CDR3 sequences, around a sixth found once. Sequenced input: PBMCs or a T cell subset sorted from them (not recorded which). All receptors derive from a man between 18 and 29 years old who had mild COVID-19 (a few samples of this study predate the infection). Cell type and time point are not known.

The rearrangement uses TRBV7-2 and TRBJ1-2; 11 bases line up with TRBD1. The length of the CDR3 is 17 residues. Trimming took 1 base from V and 4 from J; bases not matched to a gene: 8. Germline V gene sequence: CDR1 SGHTA, CDR2 FQGNSA. In DNA form, the CDR3 reads TGTGCCAGCAGCTTAGGGACGGACAGGGGGCGGATCTATGGCTACACCTTC. Amino acid sequence: CASSLGTDRGRIYGYTF.

This clonotype was counted a few times. The gene calls are TRBV20-1 and TRBJ1-4, with D tentatively TRBD1 (6 bases). V shed 3 bases and J shed 8 bases, with 10 bases lying between them. The germline V gene encodes CDR1 DFQATT and CDR2 SNEGSKA (reference sequence). CDR3 length: 12 amino acids. For the CDR3, the DNA is TGCAGTGCTAGGGGGGGGCAGGAAAAACTGTTTTTT. Translation: CSARGGQEKLFF.

The CDR3 region is CASSQEASGLYGYTF. CDR3 sequence (DNA): TGCGCCAGCAGCCAAGAGGCCTCGGGACTCTATGGCTACACCTTC. V gene TRBV4-3 combines with J gene TRBJ1-2; maybe TRBD1 (5 bases). Trimming took off 0 bases at V and 4 bases at J, with 12 bases between the two ends. The germline CDR1 and CDR2 sequences are LGHNA and YSLEER. The CDR3 has 15 residues.

This clonotype was observed a handful of times. The J gene is TRBJ1-6, the V gene TRBV2; D gene unclear. Germline CDR1 and CDR2: SNHLY and FYNNEI. Trimming pared 5 bases from V and 4 bases from J, leaving 12 bases between. The CDR3 has 15 residues. As DNA, the CDR3 is TGTGCCAGCAGTCTTGCGCGGGGATATAATTCACCCCTCCACTTT. This codes for CASSLARGYNSPLHF.

In this sample, this clonotype turned up a few times. The rearrangement uses TRBV5-1 and TRBJ1-2; D perhaps matches TRBD1 (6 bases). CDR1 is SGHRS, CDR2 YFSETQ, per germline. The CDR3 consists of 14 residues. V was cut by 0 bases and J by 4 bases, with 10 bases left in between. The CDR3 bases are TGCGCCAGCAGCTTGGATGCAGGGGCCTATGGCTACACCTTC. Protein sequence: CASSLDAGAYGYTF.

This rearrangement joins TRBV4-2 to TRBJ2-5, with 8 nucleotides matching TRBD1. The CDR3 has 15 residues. CDR1 is LGHNA, CDR2 YNFKEQ, per germline. V dropped 5 bases and J dropped 5; count of bases not matched to a gene: 10. CDR3 amino acids: CASSEGQDHRETQYF. Here the CDR3 DNA reads TGTGCCAGCAGCGAGGGACAGGATCATCGGGAGACCCAGTACTTC.

The chain uses TRBV20-1 and TRBJ1-1; no reliable D call. The CDR3 sequence is 15 residues long. V was trimmed by 6 bases and J by 3 bases, leaving 20 bases between them. Germline CDR1 and CDR2: DFQATT and SNEGSKA (reference sequence). Written as DNA, the CDR3 is TGCAGTGCCCGAAGTTTGGGTCTGGACTACACTGAAGCTTTCTTT. This translates into CSARSLGLDYTEAFF.

The sample holds a few counts of this clonotype. V and J are TRBV27 and TRBJ2-5; 7 nucleotides line up with TRBD1. The germline V gene has CDR1 MNHEY and CDR2 SMNVEV (reference sequence). This CDR3 comprises 18 residues. After removal of 7 bases from V and 0 bases from J, the junction contained 17 bases not matched to a gene. DNA for the CDR3: TGTGCCAGCACTGAGTTGGGGGACAGCCCATACAACCAAGAGACCCAGTACTTC. This sequence encodes CASTELGDSPYNQETQYF.

This clonotype turned up a few times. J is TRBJ2-3 and V is TRBV18, with D possibly being TRBD2 (7 bases). CDR1 and CDR2 from the germline V gene are KGHSH and LQKENI. The ends were cut back, 3 bases at V and 4 bases at J, with 8 bases in the middle. CDR3 size: 13 residues. CDR3 sequence reads: CASSPGGPDTQYF. The CDR3 DNA follows: TGTGCCAGCTCACCCGGGGGGCCAGATACGCAGTATTTT. The full variable domain, completed using reference TRBV18 and TRBJ2-3, is NAGVMQNPRHLVRRRGQEARLRCSPMKGHSHVYWYRQLPEEGLKFMVYLQKENIIDESGMPKERFSAEFPKEGPSILRIQQVVRGDSAAYFCASSPGGPDTQYFGPGTRLTVL.

The gene calls are TRBV15 and TRBJ1-1, with D unclear. Trimming took 0 bases from V and 7 from J, leaving 12 bases between them. CDR3 size: 14 residues. The germline CDR1 and CDR2 sequences are LNHNV and YYDKDF (reference sequence). The CDR3 is CATSRDRLVGEAFF. The CDR3, as DNA: TGTGCCACCAGCAGAGATCGTCTTGTCGGTGAAGCTTTCTTT.

The chain combines TRBV6-2 or TRBV6-3 with TRBJ1-4; perhaps TRBD1 as D (5 bases). CDR1 is MNHEY and CDR2 is SVGEGT in the germline V gene. V was pared by 10 bases and J by 5 bases, with 23 bases between. This CDR3 region has 16 residues. The CDR3 DNA sequence: TGTGCCACCCGACGGGGCTTCAAAGTGGGAAATGAAAAACTGTTTTTT. This gives the protein CATRRGFKVGNEKLFF.

This chain connects TRBV5-1 to TRBJ1-2; D call uncertain. This CDR3 spans 13 amino acids. The germline gives CDR1 SGHRS, CDR2 YFSETQ. Deletions cut 4 bases from V and 6 bases from J, with 13 bases between. The CDR3 loop reads CASSPRDRHGYTF. CDR3 nucleotides: TGCGCCAGCAGCCCGAGGGATCGACATGGCTACACCTTC.

This clonotype was seen more than once but under ten times. The V gene is TRBV7-2, the J gene TRBJ2-3, with D possibly called TRBD1 or TRBD2 (5 bases each). Deletions cut 8 bases from V and 2 bases from J, with 11 bases between. The CDR3 extends over 13 amino acids. Germline V gene data show CDR1 as SGHTA and CDR2 as FQGNSA. The CDR3 is CASGTAVTDTQYF. The CDR3 DNA sequence: TGTGCCAGCGGGACCGCCGTCACAGATACGCAGTATTTT.

This clonotype turned up a few times. The J gene is TRBJ2-2, the V gene TRBV6-2 or TRBV6-3, with D tentatively TRBD1 (6 bases). The V and J ends lost 8 bases and 4 bases respectively, with 11 bases between them. Germline-derived CDR1 and CDR2 are MNHEY and SVGEGT. The CDR3 covers 13 residues. The CDR3 loop is CASETGSTGELFF. The CDR3 coding sequence is TGTGCCAGCGAAACAGGGTCCACCGGGGAGCTGTTTTTT.

This clonotype was seen ten or more times. The chain joins TRBV6-2 or TRBV6-3 to TRBJ2-5, with TRBD2 matching 12 bases. J gave up 5 bases and V 10 bases, and 5 bases lay outside the gene matches. Germline loops: CDR1 MNHEY, CDR2 SVGEGT. There are 13 residues in the CDR3. CDR3 protein: CATRLAGDETQYF. CDR3 sequence (DNA): TGTGCCACCCGACTAGCGGGGGACGAGACCCAGTACTTC.

This clonotype turned up a few times. The chain links TRBV6-1 to TRBJ2-3; no firm D call. The germline CDR1 and CDR2 sequences are MNHNS and SASEGT. Trimming stripped 2 bases from V and 0 bases from J, with 9 bases between. There are 15 residues in the CDR3. In nucleotides, the CDR3 is TGTGCCAGCAGTGAAACAGAATTAAGCACAGATACGCAGTATTTT. As protein: CASSETELSTDTQYF.

Many counts were recorded for this clonotype. The chain has TRBV20-1 and TRBJ1-1, with 8 bases lining up with TRBD1. Germline lookup yields CDR1 DFQATT and CDR2 SNEGSKA (reference sequence). CDR3 length: 13 amino acids. With 4 bases clipped from V and 5 bases from J, the junction kept 6 bases outside the gene matches. CDR3 bases: TGCAGTGCTACCCAGGGGGCAGAAACTGAAGCTTTCTTT. Encoded protein: CSATQGAETEAFF.